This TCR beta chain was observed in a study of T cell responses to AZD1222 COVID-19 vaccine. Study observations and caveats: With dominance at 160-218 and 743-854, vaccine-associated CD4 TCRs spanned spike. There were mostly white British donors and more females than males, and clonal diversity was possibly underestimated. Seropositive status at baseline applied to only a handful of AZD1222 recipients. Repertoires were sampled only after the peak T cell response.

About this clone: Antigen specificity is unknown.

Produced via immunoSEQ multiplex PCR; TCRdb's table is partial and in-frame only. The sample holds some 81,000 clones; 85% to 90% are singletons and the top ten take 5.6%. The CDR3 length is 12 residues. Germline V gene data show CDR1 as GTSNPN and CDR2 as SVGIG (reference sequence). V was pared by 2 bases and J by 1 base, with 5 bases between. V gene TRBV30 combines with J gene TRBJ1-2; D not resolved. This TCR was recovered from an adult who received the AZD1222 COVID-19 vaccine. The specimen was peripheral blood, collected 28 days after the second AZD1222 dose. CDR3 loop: CAWSLGNYGYTF. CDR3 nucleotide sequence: TGTGCCTGGAGTCTTGGTAACTATGGCTACACCTTC.